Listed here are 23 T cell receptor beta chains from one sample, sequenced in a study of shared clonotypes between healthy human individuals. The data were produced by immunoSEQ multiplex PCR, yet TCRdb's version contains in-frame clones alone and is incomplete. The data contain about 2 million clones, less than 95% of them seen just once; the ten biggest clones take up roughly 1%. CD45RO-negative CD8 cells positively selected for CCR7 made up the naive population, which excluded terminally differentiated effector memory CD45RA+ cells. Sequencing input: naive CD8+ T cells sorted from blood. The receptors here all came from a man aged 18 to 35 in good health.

The CDR3 loop reads CASSAGRNEKLFF. DNA of the CDR3: TGTGCCAGCAGCGCTGGGAGAAATGAAAAACTGTTTTTT. J is TRBJ1-4 and V is TRBV2; no definite D call. Per the germline V gene, CDR1 is SNHLY and CDR2 is FYNNEI. The germline V and J ends were trimmed by 6 bases and 5 bases, with 10 bases remaining between them. This CDR3 has 13 amino acids.

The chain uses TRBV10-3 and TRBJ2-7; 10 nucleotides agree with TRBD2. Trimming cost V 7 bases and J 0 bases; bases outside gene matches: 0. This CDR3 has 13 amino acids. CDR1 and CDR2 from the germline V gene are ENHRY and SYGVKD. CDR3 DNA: TGTGCCATCACTAGCGGGGGCTCCTACGAGCAGTACTTC. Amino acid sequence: CAITSGGSYEQYF.

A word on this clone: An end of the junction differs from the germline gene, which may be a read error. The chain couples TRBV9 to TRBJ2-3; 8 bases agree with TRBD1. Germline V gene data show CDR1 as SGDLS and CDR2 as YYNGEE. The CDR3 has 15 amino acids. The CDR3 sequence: CANSVLAGGPDTQYF. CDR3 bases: TGTGCCAACAGCGTATTGGCAGGGGGCCCAGATACGCAGTATTTT.

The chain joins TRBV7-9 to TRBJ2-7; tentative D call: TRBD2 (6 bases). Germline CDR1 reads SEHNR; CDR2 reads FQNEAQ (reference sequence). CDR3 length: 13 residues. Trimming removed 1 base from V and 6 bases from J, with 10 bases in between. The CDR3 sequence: CASSLGGEVEQYF. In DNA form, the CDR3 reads TGTGCCAGCAGCTTAGGTGGGGAGGTCGAGCAGTACTTC.

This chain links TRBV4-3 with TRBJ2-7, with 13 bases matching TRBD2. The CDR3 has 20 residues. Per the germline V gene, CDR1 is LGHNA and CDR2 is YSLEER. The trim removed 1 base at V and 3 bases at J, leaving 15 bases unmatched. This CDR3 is CASSQVLWTGGTSGNYEQYF. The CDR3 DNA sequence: TGCGCCAGCAGCCAAGTTTTGTGGACAGGGGGGACTAGCGGGAACTACGAGCAGTACTTC.

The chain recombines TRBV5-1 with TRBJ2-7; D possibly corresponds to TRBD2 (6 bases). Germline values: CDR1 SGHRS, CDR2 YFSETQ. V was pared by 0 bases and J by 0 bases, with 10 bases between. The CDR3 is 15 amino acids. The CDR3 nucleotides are TGCGCCAGCAGCTTGGGGTGGGGACTCTCCTACGAGCAGTACTTC. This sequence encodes CASSLGWGLSYEQYF.

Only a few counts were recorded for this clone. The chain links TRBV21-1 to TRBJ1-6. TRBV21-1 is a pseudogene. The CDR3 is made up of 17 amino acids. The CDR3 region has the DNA TGTGCCGTCAATCCTCCCGGTGGGATGACCTATAATTCACCCCTCCACTTT. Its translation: CAVNPPGGMTYNSPLHF.

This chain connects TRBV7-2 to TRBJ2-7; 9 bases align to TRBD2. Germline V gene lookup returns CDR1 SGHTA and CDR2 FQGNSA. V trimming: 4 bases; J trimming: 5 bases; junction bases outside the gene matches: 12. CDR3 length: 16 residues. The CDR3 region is CASSSEAGGDLDEQYF. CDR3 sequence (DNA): TGTGCCAGCAGCTCTGAAGCGGGAGGTGACTTGGACGAGCAGTACTTC.

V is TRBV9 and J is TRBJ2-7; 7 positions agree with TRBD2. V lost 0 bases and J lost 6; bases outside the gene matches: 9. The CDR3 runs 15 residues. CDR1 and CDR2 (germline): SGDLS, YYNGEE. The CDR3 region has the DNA TGTGCCAGCAGCGTAGAATGGGAGGGCCAGGGCGAGCAGTACTTC. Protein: CASSVEWEGQGEQYF.

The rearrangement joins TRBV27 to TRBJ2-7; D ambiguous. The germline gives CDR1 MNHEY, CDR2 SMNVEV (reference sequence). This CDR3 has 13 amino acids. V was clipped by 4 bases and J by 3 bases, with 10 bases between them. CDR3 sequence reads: CASSSSLGYEQYF. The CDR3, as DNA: TGTGCCAGCAGTTCATCTTTGGGCTACGAGCAGTACTTC.

CDR3 in DNA: TGCGCCAGCAGCCAAGATGCTAACACCATATATTTT. Translated: CASSQDANTIYF. V and J are TRBV4-1 and TRBJ1-3; D gene ambiguous. The CDR3 runs to 12 residues. V was clipped by 0 bases and J by 7 bases, with 4 bases between them. The germline V gene encodes CDR1 MGHRA and CDR2 YSYEKL.

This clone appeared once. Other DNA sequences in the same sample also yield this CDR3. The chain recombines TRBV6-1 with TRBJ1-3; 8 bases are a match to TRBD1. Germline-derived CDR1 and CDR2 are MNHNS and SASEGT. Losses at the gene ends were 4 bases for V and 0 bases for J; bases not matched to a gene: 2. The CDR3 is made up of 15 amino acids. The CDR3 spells CASSGDRSSGNTIYF. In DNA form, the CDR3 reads TGTGCCAGCAGTGGGGACAGGTCCTCTGGAAACACCATATATTTT.

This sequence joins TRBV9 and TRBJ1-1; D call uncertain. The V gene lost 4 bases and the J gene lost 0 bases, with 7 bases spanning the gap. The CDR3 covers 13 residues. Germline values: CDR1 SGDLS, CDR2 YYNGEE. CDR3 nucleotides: TGTGCCAGCAGCCAAGGATTGAACACTGAAGCTTTCTTT. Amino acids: CASSQGLNTEAFF.

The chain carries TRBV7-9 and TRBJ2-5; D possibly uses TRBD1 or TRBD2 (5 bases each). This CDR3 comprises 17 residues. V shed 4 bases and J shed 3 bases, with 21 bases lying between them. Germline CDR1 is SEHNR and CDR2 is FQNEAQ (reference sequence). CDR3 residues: CASSSAAGLGGEETQYF. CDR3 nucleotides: TGTGCCAGCAGCTCTGCAGCAGGGTTAGGAGGAGAAGAGACCCAGTACTTC.

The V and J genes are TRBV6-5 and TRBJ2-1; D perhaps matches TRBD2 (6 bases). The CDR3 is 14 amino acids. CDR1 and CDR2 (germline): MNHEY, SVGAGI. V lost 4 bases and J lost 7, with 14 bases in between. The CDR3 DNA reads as TGTGCCAGCAGTTTCCAGCGGGCCTCAAATGAGCAGTTCTTC. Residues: CASSFQRASNEQFF.

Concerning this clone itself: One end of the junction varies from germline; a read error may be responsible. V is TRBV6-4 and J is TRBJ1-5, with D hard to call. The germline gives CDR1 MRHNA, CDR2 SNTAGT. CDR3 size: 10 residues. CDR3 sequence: CASRDQAQHF. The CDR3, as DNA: TGTGCCAGCAGGGATCAGGCCCAGCATTTT.

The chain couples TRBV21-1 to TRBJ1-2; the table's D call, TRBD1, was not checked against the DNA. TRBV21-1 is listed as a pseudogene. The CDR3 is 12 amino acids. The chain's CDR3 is CASSKGQGKYTF. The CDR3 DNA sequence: TGTGCCAGCAGCAAGGGACAGGGGAAGTACACCTTC.

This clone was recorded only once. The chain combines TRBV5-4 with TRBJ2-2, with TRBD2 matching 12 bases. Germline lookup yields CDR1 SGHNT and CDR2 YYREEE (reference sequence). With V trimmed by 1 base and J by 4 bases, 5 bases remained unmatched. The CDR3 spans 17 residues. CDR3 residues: CASSLRTSGIGTGELFF. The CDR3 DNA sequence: TGTGCCAGCAGCTTGAGGACTAGCGGGATCGGCACCGGGGAGCTGTTTTTT.

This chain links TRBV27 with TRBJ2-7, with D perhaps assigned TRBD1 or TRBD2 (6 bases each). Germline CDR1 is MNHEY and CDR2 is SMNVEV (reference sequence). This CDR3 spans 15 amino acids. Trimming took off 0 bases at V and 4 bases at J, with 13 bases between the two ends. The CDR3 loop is CASSLSGGHVYEQYF. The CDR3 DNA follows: TGTGCCAGCAGTTTATCAGGGGGGCACGTGTACGAGCAGTACTTC.

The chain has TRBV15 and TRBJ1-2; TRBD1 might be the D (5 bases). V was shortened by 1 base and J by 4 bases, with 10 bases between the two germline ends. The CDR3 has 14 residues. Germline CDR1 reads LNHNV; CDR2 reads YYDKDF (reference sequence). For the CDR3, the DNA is TGTGCCACCAGCAGAGCCGGGACCCTCTATGGCTACACCTTC. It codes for CATSRAGTLYGYTF.

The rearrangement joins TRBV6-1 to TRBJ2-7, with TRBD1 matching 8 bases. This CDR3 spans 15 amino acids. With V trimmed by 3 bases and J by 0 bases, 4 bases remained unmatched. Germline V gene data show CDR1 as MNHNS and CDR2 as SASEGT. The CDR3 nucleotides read TGTGCCAGCAGTGACACAGGGGGTAGCTCCTACGAGCAGTACTTC. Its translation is CASSDTGGSSYEQYF.

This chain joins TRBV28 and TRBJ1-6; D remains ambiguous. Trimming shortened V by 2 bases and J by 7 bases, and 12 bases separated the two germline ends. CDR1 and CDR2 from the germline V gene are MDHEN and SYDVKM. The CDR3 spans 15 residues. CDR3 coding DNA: TGTGCCAGCAGTTTAAAGTCAGCGTGGAATTCACCCCTCCACTTT. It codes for CASSLKSAWNSPLHF.

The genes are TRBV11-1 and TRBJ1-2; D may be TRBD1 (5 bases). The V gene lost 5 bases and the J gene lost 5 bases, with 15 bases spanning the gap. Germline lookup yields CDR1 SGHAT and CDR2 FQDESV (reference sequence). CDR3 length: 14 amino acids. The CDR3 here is CASSDMDTGYGYTF. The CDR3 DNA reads TGTGCCAGCAGCGACATGGACACGGGGTATGGCTACACCTTC.